This T cell receptor (beta chain) was recorded in a study of CD8 T cells in Susac syndrome (dated by TCRdb to between 2018 and 2021). With regard to the full study: Whether CD8+ T cell activation and differentiation in Susac syndrome was antigen driven was tested using repertoire sequencing. The study compared CD8+ T cell repertoire clonality among eleven to twelve healthy donors, around 14 Susac syndrome patients and 15 or so multiple sclerosis patients. The study at large found these results: The number of individuals in the TCR sequencing and HLA analysis was acknowledged as relatively small.

The CDR3 covers 12 residues, taking in both the cysteine and the phenylalanine. Just the 36-base CDR3 DNA is kept, in frame starting at base 1. Sequences DFQATT (CDR1) and SNEGSKA (CDR2) are obtained from the germline V gene (reference sequence). Peripheral blood CD8+ and CD4+ T cells from healthy donors, Susac syndrome patients and multiple sclerosis patients were profiled using high-throughput TCR beta sequencing. The multiple sclerosis controls were treatment-naive patients who had stable or active relapsing-remitting disease and met the revised McDonald criteria. Bulk CD8+ and CD4+ T cells were purified by magnetic negative isolation, whereas CD8+ TEMRA cells were enriched by FACS. Blood was collected in EDTA tubes and processed within 24 hours, with PBMCs isolated through density gradient centrifugation. PBMCs intended for TCR sequencing were cryopreserved in liquid nitrogen and were subsequently thawed in a 37 degrees C water bath. The sorted or isolated CD4+, CD8+ and CD8+ TEMRA cells had a purity of 90% or higher.

As to this clonotype: It lacks a known antigen. The junction differs from germline at one of its ends, possibly a read error.

RNA was extracted using the RNeasy kit, and roughly 0.5 to 1 ug of the RNA was reverse transcribed with random hexamers. The immunoSEQ multiplex PCR assay, which covers 54 Vbeta and 13 Jbeta segments, was used to amplify TCR beta CDR3 regions. PCR amplification bias was corrected by using a synthetic template baseline for primer optimization and computational correction. In the source study's methods: Reads were assigned to V, D and J genes according to IMGT and analyzed in immunoSEQ Analyzer, with only productive sequences retained. Clonality was computed as one minus Shannon entropy normalized by log2 of the number of productive unique sequences. For each patient and control, public and private clones were evaluated among the 100 most prevalent clones. Susac-specific clones were defined as absent from healthy and MS cohorts, 1052 published viral clones and other ImmuneACCESS disease sequences. TCRdb redid the processing of the public reads, applying fastp at Q25 and MiXCR, and retained in-frame beta chains. Each entry is one CDR3 protein sequence, shown with its most common DNA and genes. TCRdb, not the authors, supplied the V and J calls. Recorded for this sample are some 300,000 distinct CDR3 sequences; around 85% of them occurred a single time. The leading ten clones occupy 0.21% of the sample.

This sequence originates from a human donor with multiple sclerosis. The sequenced material came from CD8+ T cells from PBMCs. This sequence uses TRBV20-1 and TRBJ1-3; confidence is insufficient to name the D gene. This receptor has the CDR3 CSARDTRNTIYF. The nucleotides read TGCAGTGCAAGAGACACTAGAAACACCATATATTTT.